The rows below give T cell receptor beta chains drawn from one sample of a study of blood T cell repertoires in COVID-19. Sequencing was performed with immunoSEQ multiplex PCR; in TCRdb, only in-frame clones are kept and a portion is missing. The sample yields 150,000 or so clones, just over 85% seen once. The specimen was peripheral blood. The receptors come from a man aged 45-60 years with active or convalescent COVID-19. The CDR3 runs from the conserved cysteine through the conserved F or W. D genes are given only for firm matches. Part of the rows lack a size; the others show once, few, many or a class for expanded clones.

j_gene: TRBJ2-7; abundance: few; v_gene: TRBV5-1; d_gene: TRBD1; CDR3nt: TGCGCCAGCAGCGCCTCCGGGACAGCATACGAGCAGTACTTC; CDR3aa: CASSASGTAYEQYF
j_gene: TRBJ1-1; abundance: -; v_gene: TRBV12-3/TRBV12-4; d_gene: -; CDR3nt: TGTGCCAGCAGTTTCTGGCCCTCAGAAGCTTTCTTT; CDR3aa: CASSFWPSEAFF
j_gene: TRBJ1-5; abundance: -; v_gene: TRBV6-6; d_gene: TRBD1; CDR3nt: TGTGCCAGCAGTTACTCGGACAGGGTAGAGCATTTT; CDR3aa: CASSYSDRVEHF
j_gene: TRBJ2-7; abundance: -; v_gene: TRBV6-2/TRBV6-3; d_gene: TRBD2; CDR3nt: TGTGCCAGCAGTTACATGTTAGCGGGAGGAAGGTACGAGCAGTACTTC; CDR3aa: CASSYMLAGGRYEQYF
j_gene: TRBJ2-7; abundance: -; v_gene: TRBV21-1; d_gene: -; CDR3nt: TGTGCCAGCACTACAAGGTCACAGGATAAGTCCGAGCAGTACTTC; CDR3aa: CASTTRSQDKSEQYF
j_gene: TRBJ1-3; abundance: -; v_gene: TRBV9; d_gene: -; CDR3nt: TGTGCCAGCAGCGCGCCGGGAGGCCCCTCTGGAAACACCATATATTTT; CDR3aa: CASSAPGGPSGNTIYF
j_gene: TRBJ2-2; abundance: -; v_gene: TRBV12-3/TRBV12-4; d_gene: TRBD1; CDR3nt: TGTGCCAGCAGTGACAGGGGCGGGGAGCTGTTTTTT; CDR3aa: CASSDRGGELFF
j_gene: TRBJ2-3; abundance: few; v_gene: TRBV7-6; d_gene: -; CDR3nt: TGTGCCAGCAGCCCTGGCCCGGGAGTAAGCACAGATACGCAGTATTTT; CDR3aa: CASSPGPGVSTDTQYF
j_gene: TRBJ1-5; abundance: few; v_gene: TRBV19; d_gene: -; CDR3nt: TGTGCCGGAGGGGGGGACGGAGGGACAAGGAATCAGCCCCAGCATTTT; CDR3aa: CAGGGDGGTRNQPQHF
j_gene: TRBJ2-2; abundance: -; v_gene: TRBV19; d_gene: -; CDR3nt: TGTGCCAGTAGTATAGGTCCACTGCTCCGAGCCGGGGAGCTGTTTTTT; CDR3aa: CASSIGPLLRAGELFF
j_gene: TRBJ2-5; abundance: -; v_gene: TRBV30; d_gene: -; CDR3nt: TGTGCCTGGAGTGAGGGACTCCAGGCCCAGTACTTC; CDR3aa: CAWSEGLQAQYF
j_gene: TRBJ1-1; abundance: -; v_gene: TRBV10-3; d_gene: -; CDR3nt: TGTGCCATCAGTGAGTCGACTCCCAGGGAGAACACTGAAGCTTTCTTT; CDR3aa: CAISESTPRENTEAFF
j_gene: TRBJ1-2; abundance: once; v_gene: TRBV5-1; d_gene: -; CDR3nt: TGCGCCAGCAGCTCAAGGACACCTACTAACTATGGCTACACCTTC; CDR3aa: CASSSRTPTNYGYTF
j_gene: TRBJ2-1; abundance: -; v_gene: TRBV9; d_gene: TRBD2; CDR3nt: TGTGCCAGCAGCGTAGGAGGGAGGGCCCTGGGTGAGCAGTTCTTC; CDR3aa: CASSVGGRALGEQFF
j_gene: TRBJ2-2; abundance: -; v_gene: TRBV12-3/TRBV12-4; d_gene: -; CDR3nt: TGTGCCAGCAGTTTAGTGAGGACCGGGGAGCTGTTTTTT; CDR3aa: CASSLVRTGELFF
j_gene: TRBJ1-5; abundance: once; v_gene: TRBV27; d_gene: -; CDR3nt: TGTGCCAGCAGTTTAAGTCAGGATAGCAATCAGCCCCAGCATTTT; CDR3aa: CASSLSQDSNQPQHF
j_gene: TRBJ2-1; abundance: -; v_gene: TRBV7-8; d_gene: TRBD2; CDR3nt: TGTGCCAGCAGCTTAAAGGAGGCGGGAGTAAACAATGAGCAGTTCTTC; CDR3aa: CASSLKEAGVNNEQFF
j_gene: TRBJ2-3; abundance: -; v_gene: TRBV3-1/TRBV3-2; d_gene: TRBD2; CDR3nt: TGTGCCAGCAGCCAATCACTAGCGACAGATACGCAGTATTTT; CDR3aa: CASSQSLATDTQYF
j_gene: TRBJ2-3; abundance: -; v_gene: TRBV10-3; d_gene: TRBD2; CDR3nt: TGTGCCATCACCCTGACTAGCGAGATGACAGATACGCAGTATTTT; CDR3aa: CAITLTSEMTDTQYF
j_gene: TRBJ1-2; abundance: -; v_gene: TRBV4-3; d_gene: -; CDR3nt: TGCGCCAGCAGCCAAGATCACTCCTGGGCAGGATACTATGGCTACACCTTC; CDR3aa: CASSQDHSWAGYYGYTF
j_gene: TRBJ2-5; abundance: -; v_gene: TRBV3-1/TRBV3-2; d_gene: TRBD2; CDR3nt: TGTGCCAGCAGCCGATCGACTAGCGGGGCGAGGGAGACCCAGTACTTC; CDR3aa: CASSRSTSGARETQYF
j_gene: TRBJ1-2; abundance: once; v_gene: TRBV12-3/TRBV12-4; d_gene: -; CDR3nt: TGTGCCAGCAGTAGGGACATAATCTATGGCTACACCTTC; CDR3aa: CASSRDIIYGYTF
j_gene: TRBJ2-5; abundance: -; v_gene: TRBV7-2; d_gene: -; CDR3nt: TGTGCCAGCAGCTTAGGATCGGTGAGCGGCCAGTACTTC; CDR3aa: CASSLGSVSGQYF
j_gene: TRBJ2-5; abundance: -; v_gene: TRBV9; d_gene: -; CDR3nt: TGTGCCAGCAGCCGTAAAACAGAATCCTTCATGGAGACCCAGTACTTC; CDR3aa: CASSRKTESFMETQYF
j_gene: TRBJ2-7; abundance: -; v_gene: TRBV9; d_gene: TRBD1; CDR3nt: TGTGCCAGCAGCCAGACAGGGGGGAGCCACGAGCAGTACTTC; CDR3aa: CASSQTGGSHEQYF
j_gene: TRBJ1-5; abundance: -; v_gene: TRBV19; d_gene: -; CDR3nt: TGTGCCAGTACTAACCGGGACAAAAGTAAGCCCCAGCATTTT; CDR3aa: CASTNRDKSKPQHF
j_gene: TRBJ1-1; abundance: -; v_gene: TRBV28; d_gene: TRBD1; CDR3nt: TGTGCCAGCAGTTCAACAGGGGGAGAGACTGAAGCTTTCTTT; CDR3aa: CASSSTGGETEAFF
j_gene: TRBJ2-2; abundance: -; v_gene: TRBV6-5; d_gene: TRBD1; CDR3nt: TGTGCCAGCAGAACAGGGGGGACCGGGGAGCTGTTTTTT; CDR3aa: CASRTGGTGELFF
j_gene: TRBJ2-3; abundance: -; v_gene: TRBV4-2; d_gene: -; CDR3nt: TGTGCCAGCAGCTCACGACAGGCTAACACAGATACGCAGTATTTT; CDR3aa: CASSSRQANTDTQYF
j_gene: TRBJ1-2; abundance: -; v_gene: TRBV6-5; d_gene: -; CDR3nt: TGTGCCAGCAGCCACCCAGGGTTTGGCTACACCTTC; CDR3aa: CASSHPGFGYTF
j_gene: TRBJ2-7; abundance: -; v_gene: TRBV7-7; d_gene: TRBD2; CDR3nt: TGTGCTAGCAGCCTCGGGACTAGCGACTCCTACGAGCAGTACTTC; CDR3aa: CASSLGTSDSYEQYF
j_gene: TRBJ2-7; abundance: -; v_gene: TRBV19; d_gene: TRBD1; CDR3nt: TGTGCCAGTAGTGCTTCCGGGACAGGGCGCTACGAGCAGTACTTC; CDR3aa: CASSASGTGRYEQYF
j_gene: TRBJ2-7; abundance: -; v_gene: TRBV18; d_gene: TRBD1; CDR3nt: TGTGCCAGCTCACTTAGGGCGACGGGACAGGGGGCGTCTGAGCAGTACTTC; CDR3aa: CASSLRATGQGASEQYF
j_gene: TRBJ1-5; abundance: -; v_gene: TRBV27; d_gene: -; CDR3nt: TGTGCCAGCAGTTCCCACCCCCGTGGGGGGATCGATCAGCCCCAGCATTTT; CDR3aa: CASSSHPRGGIDQPQHF
j_gene: TRBJ2-6; abundance: -; v_gene: TRBV18; d_gene: -; CDR3nt: TGTGCCAGCTCACCTCGACAGCCGTTCTCTGGGGCCAACGTCCTGACTTTC; CDR3aa: CASSPRQPFSGANVLTF
j_gene: TRBJ1-1; abundance: -; v_gene: TRBV18; d_gene: -; CDR3nt: TGTGCCAGCTCACCACAGGGGTTGGGGTACACTGAAGCTTTCTTT; CDR3aa: CASSPQGLGYTEAFF